The present entry profiles one T cell receptor beta chain with its context. These data are taken from a study of cytomegalovirus exposure and HLA in healthy donors. This CDR3 has 16 residues. Germline loops: CDR1 MDHEN, CDR2 SYDVKM. Trimming cost V 7 bases and J 1 base; bases outside gene matches: 7. PCR used 60 Vbeta primers and 13 Jbeta primers. The method was immunoSEQ multiplex PCR; TCRdb's version includes in-frame clones alone and lacks a portion of them. The sample carries about 150,000 clones, 70% to 90% recorded once. The sequenced material came from PBMCs. The chain employs TRBV28 and TRBJ2-5; 12 nucleotides agree with TRBD2. This clonotype was sampled from a male donor in good health and CMV-seronegative. CDR3 amino acids: CASTKWGLAGQETQYF. The CDR3 DNA is TGTGCCAGCACTAAATGGGGACTAGCGGGCCAAGAGACCCAGTACTTC.